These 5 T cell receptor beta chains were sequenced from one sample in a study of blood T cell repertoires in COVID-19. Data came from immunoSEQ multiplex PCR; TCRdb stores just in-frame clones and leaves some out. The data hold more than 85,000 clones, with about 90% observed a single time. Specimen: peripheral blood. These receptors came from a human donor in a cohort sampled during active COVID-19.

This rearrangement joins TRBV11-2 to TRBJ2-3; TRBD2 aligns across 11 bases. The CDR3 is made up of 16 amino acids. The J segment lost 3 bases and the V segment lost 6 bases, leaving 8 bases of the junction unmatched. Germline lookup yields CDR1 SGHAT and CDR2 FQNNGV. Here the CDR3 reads CASRPIAGGKTDTQYF. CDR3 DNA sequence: TGTGCCAGCAGACCAATAGCGGGGGGGAAGACAGATACGCAGTATTTT.

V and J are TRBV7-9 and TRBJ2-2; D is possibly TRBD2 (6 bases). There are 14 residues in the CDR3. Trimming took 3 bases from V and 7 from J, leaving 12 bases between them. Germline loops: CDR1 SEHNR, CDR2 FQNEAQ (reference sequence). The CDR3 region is CASSLDTSRGELFF. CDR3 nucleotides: TGTGCCAGCAGCTTGGACACTAGCCGCGGGGAGCTGTTTTTT.

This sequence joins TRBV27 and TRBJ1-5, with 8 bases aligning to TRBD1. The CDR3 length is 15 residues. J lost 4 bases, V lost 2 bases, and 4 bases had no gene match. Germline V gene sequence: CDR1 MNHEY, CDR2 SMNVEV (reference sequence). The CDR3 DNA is TGTGCCAGCAGTTTAGGGACAGGCCTAAATCAGCCCCAGCATTTT. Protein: CASSLGTGLNQPQHF.

The CDR3 nucleotides read TGTGCCAGCTCACGAGGACAGCCATATAGCAATCAGCCCCAGCATTTT. It codes for CASSRGQPYSNQPQHF. The genes are TRBV18 and TRBJ1-5; TRBD1 is a possible D gene (6 bases). This CDR3 contains 16 residues. The V gene's germline CDR1 is KGHSH and CDR2 LQKENI. Trimming pared 4 bases from V and 0 bases from J, leaving 13 bases between.

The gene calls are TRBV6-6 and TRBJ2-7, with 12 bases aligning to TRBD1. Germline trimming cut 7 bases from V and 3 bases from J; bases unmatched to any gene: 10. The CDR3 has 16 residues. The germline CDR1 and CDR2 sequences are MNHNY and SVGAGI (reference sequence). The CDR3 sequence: CASNLGQGANLYEQYF. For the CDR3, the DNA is TGTGCCAGCAACCTGGGACAGGGGGCGAATCTCTACGAGCAGTACTTC.